Listed here are 4 T cell receptor beta chains from one sample, sequenced in a study of blood T cells in healthy people across ages. A second PCR of about 7 to 12 cycles used a sample-barcoded 5' primer and a J-beta primer mix. TCRdb re-analysed the 5' RACE reads in MiXCR, keeping a single row per CDR3 protein. The sample includes roughly 1 million distinct CDR3 sequences, less than 25% of them seen just once. This sample also belongs to another study, concerning T cells of mothers and their children.

The sequenced sample was blood. The receptors were gathered from a girl aged 2 to 9 in good health.

This sequence joins TRBV7-2 and TRBJ2-1, with 7 bases that match TRBD1. The J call may be in error: the DNA end matches TRBJ2-7 better. The CDR3 consists of 14 residues. Germline V gene lookup returns CDR1 SGHTA and CDR2 FQGNSA. CDR3 residues: CASSLTGQNYEQYF. The CDR3 DNA sequence: TGTGCCAGCAGCTTGACAGGGCAAAACTACGAGCAGTACTTC.

This chain joins TRBV20-1 and TRBJ2-3; D perhaps matches TRBD2 (5 bases). The CDR3 spans 14 residues. Germline V gives CDR1 DFQATT, CDR2 SNEGSKA (reference sequence). The ends were cut back, 6 bases at V and 2 bases at J, with 15 bases in the middle. The DNA for the CDR3 is TGCAGTGCCCCAGGACTTGTCACCACAGATACGCAGTATTTT. This encodes CSAPGLVTTDTQYF.

This clonotype has more than one count but fewer than ten. This chain links TRBV29-1 with TRBJ2-7; D is uncertain. In germline, CDR1 is SQVTM, CDR2 ANQGSEA. There are 14 residues in the CDR3. The V end was cut by 8 bases, the J end by 1 base, with 18 bases between. This CDR3 is CSTASHRLSYEQYF. The DNA for the CDR3 is TGCAGCACCGCATCTCACCGGCTTTCCTACGAGCAGTACTTC.

This clonotype was detected only a few times. This rearrangement joins TRBV27 to TRBJ2-7, with TRBD2 matching over 9 bases. This CDR3 is built from 18 residues. J lost 3 bases, V lost 6 bases, and 18 bases had no gene match. Germline assignment: CDR1 MNHEY and CDR2 SMNVEV (reference sequence). The CDR3 protein is CASRTDLNTTSGSYEQYF. The CDR3, as DNA: TGTGCCAGCAGGACTGACCTCAACACGACTAGCGGAAGCTACGAGCAGTACTTC.